The present T cell receptor beta chain was sequenced within a study of CD4 and CD8 cells across lung adenocarcinoma regions. This CDR3 is 15 amino acids long. CDR1 and CDR2 (germline): MNHEY, SVGAGI. Trimming took 5 bases from V and 6 from J; bases not matched to a gene: 9. Via MiXCR, TCRdb re-called the PCR reads, giving one row per CDR3 protein. The table records around 10,000 distinct CDR3 sequences, 35% to 55% of them present only once. The TCR originated in a male donor with lung adenocarcinoma. The CD4 and CD8 labels of this study may be unreliable. Sequenced material: CD8+ T cells from the margin of a lung tumor. The V call is TRBV6-5, the J call TRBJ2-3; TRBD1 agrees at 9 bases. This CDR3 is CASSNPGQGLDTQYF. DNA for the CDR3: TGTGCCAGCAGTAACCCGGGACAGGGTCTTGATACGCAGTATTTT.